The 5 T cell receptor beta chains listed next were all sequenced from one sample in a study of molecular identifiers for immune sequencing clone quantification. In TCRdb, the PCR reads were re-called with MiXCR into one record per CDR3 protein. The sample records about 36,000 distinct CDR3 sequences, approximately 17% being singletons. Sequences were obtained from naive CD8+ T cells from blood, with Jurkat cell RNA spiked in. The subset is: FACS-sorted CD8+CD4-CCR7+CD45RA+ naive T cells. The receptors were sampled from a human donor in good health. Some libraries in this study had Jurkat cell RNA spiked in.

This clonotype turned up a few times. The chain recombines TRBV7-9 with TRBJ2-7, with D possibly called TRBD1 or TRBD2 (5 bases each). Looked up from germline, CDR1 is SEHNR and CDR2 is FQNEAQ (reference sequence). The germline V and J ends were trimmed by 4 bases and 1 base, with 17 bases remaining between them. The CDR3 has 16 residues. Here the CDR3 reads CASSSLGDKGSYEQYF. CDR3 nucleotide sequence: TGTGCCAGCAGCTCGCTGGGGGATAAAGGGTCCTACGAGCAGTACTTC.

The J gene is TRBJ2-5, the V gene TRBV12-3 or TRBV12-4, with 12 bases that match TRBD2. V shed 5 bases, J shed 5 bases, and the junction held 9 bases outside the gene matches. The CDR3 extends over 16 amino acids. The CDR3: CASSVLAGGPSETQYF. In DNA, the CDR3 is TGTGCCAGCAGTGTCCTAGCGGGAGGGCCTAGTGAGACCCAGTACTTC.

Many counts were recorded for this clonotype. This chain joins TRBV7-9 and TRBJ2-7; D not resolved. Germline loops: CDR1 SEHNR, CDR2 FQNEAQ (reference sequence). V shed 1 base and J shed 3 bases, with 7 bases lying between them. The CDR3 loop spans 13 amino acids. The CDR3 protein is CASSLVQYYEQYF. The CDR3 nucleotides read TGTGCCAGCAGCTTAGTACAATACTACGAGCAGTACTTC. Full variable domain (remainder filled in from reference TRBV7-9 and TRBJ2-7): DTGVSQNPRHKITKRGQNVTFRCDPISEHNRLYWYRQTLGQGPEFLTYFQNEAQLEKSRLLSDRFSAERPKGSFSTLEIQRTEQGDSAMYLCASSLVQYYEQYFGPGTRLTVT.

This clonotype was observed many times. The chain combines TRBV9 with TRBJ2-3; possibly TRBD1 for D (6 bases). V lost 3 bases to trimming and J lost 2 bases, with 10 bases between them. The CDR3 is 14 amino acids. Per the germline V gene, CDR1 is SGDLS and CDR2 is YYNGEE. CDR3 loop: CASSEQGITDTQYF. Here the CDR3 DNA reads TGTGCCAGCAGCGAGCAGGGGATCACAGATACGCAGTATTTT.

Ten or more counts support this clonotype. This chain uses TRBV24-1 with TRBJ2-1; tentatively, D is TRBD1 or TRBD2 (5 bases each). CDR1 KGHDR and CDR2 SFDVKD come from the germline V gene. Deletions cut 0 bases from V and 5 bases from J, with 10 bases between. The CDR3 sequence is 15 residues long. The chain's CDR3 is CATSDLRDGNNEQFF. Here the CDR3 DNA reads TGTGCCACCAGTGATTTGAGGGACGGGAACAATGAGCAGTTCTTC.